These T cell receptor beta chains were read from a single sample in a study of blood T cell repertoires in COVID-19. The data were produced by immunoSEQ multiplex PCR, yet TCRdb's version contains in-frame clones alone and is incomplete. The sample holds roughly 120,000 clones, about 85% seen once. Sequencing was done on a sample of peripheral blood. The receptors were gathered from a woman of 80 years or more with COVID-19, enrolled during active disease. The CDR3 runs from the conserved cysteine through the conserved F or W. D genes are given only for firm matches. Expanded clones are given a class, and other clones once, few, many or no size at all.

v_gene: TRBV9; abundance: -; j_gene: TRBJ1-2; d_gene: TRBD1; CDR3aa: CASSLPRDRENSLDYGYTF; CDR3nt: TGTGCCAGCAGCCTACCCCGGGACAGGGAGAATTCCCTAGACTATGGCTACACCTTC
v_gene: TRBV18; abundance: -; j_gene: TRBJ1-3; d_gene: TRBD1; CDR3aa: CASSSDRASGNTIYF; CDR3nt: TGTGCCAGCTCAAGTGACAGGGCCTCTGGAAACACCATATATTTT
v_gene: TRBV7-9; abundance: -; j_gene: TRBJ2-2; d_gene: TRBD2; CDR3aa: CASSYSGGLAGELFF; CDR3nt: TGTGCCAGCAGTTATTCGGGAGGTCTTGCCGGGGAGCTGTTTTTT
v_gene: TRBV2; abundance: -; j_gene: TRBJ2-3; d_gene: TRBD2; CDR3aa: CASSWTSGGGTDTQYF; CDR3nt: TGTGCCAGCAGTTGGACTAGCGGGGGGGGGACAGATACGCAGTATTTT
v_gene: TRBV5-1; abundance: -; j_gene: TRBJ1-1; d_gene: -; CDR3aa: CASSFPGATTEAFF; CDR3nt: TGCGCCAGCAGCTTCCCAGGGGCTACCACTGAAGCTTTCTTT
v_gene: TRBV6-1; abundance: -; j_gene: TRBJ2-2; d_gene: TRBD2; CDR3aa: CASSEVVAGGNGELFF; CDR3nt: TGTGCCAGCAGTGAAGTAGTAGCGGGAGGGAACGGGGAGCTGTTTTTT
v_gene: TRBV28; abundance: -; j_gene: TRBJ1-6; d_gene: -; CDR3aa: CASSLDYYSPLHF; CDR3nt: TGTGCCAGCAGTTTAGATTACTATTCACCCCTCCACTTT
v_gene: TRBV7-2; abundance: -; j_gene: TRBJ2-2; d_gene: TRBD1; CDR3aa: CASSLRQGVRTGELFF; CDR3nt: TGTGCCAGCAGCTTGAGACAGGGGGTACGCACCGGGGAGCTGTTTTTT
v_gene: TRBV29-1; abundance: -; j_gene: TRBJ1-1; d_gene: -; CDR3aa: CSARNSRTEAFF; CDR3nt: TGCAGCGCCCGTAATTCGCGGACTGAAGCTTTCTTT
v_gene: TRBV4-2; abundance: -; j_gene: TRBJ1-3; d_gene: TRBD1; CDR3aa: CASSQDGTGNGNTIYF; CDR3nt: TGTGCCAGCAGCCAAGACGGGACAGGGAATGGAAACACCATATATTTT
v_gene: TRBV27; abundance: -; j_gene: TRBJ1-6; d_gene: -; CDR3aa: CASRPGQFSPLHF; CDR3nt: TGTGCCAGCAGACCGGGACAATTTTCACCCCTCCACTTT
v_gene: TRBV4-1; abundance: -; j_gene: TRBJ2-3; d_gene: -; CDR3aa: CASSQPSTDTQYF; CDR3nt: TGCGCCAGCAGCCAACCTAGCACAGATACGCAGTATTTT
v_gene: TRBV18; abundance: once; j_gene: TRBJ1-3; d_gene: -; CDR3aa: CASSTTLSSGNTIYF; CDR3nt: TGTGCCAGCTCAACTACTCTTAGCTCTGGAAACACCATATATTTT
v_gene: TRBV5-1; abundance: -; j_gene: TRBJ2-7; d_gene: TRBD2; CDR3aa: CASSLEGLAVYEQYF; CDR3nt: TGCGCCAGCAGCTTGGAGGGACTAGCGGTGTACGAGCAGTACTTC
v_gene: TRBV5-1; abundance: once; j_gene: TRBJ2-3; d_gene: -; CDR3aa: CASSVAGTDTQYF; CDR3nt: TGCGCCAGCAGCGTGGCGGGAACAGATACGCAGTATTTT
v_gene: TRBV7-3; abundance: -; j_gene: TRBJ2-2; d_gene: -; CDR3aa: CASSSPGGTGELFF; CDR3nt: TGTGCCAGCAGCTCTCCAGGAGGGACCGGGGAGCTGTTTTTT
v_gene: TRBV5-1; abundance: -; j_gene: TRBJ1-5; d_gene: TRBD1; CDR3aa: CASSTQGGGQPQHF; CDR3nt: TGCGCCAGCAGCACACAGGGGGGAGGTCAGCCCCAGCATTTT
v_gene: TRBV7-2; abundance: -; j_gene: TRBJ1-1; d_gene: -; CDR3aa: CASSFRQNTEAFF; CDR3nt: TGTGCCAGCAGCTTCAGACAGAACACTGAAGCTTTCTTT
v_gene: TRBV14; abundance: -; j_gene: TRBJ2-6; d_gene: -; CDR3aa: CASSQGPGANVLTF; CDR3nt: TGTGCCAGCAGCCAAGGGCCTGGGGCCAACGTCCTGACTTTC
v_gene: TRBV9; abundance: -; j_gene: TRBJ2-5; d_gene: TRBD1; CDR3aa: CASSAAGTGWQETQYF; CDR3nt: TGTGCCAGCAGTGCCGCCGGGACAGGATGGCAAGAGACCCAGTACTTC
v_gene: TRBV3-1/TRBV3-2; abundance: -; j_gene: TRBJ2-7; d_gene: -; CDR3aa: CASSQAQGNSEQYF; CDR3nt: TGTGCCAGCAGCCAGGCACAGGGTAACAGCGAGCAGTACTTC
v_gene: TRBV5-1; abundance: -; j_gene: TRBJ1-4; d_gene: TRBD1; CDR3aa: CASSTGQGGEKLFF; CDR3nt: TGCGCCAGCAGCACCGGACAGGGGGGGGAAAAACTGTTTTTT
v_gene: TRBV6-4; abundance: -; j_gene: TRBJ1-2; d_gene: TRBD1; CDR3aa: CASRHTTGFGYTF; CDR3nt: TGTGCCAGCAGGCACACGACAGGGTTCGGCTACACCTTC
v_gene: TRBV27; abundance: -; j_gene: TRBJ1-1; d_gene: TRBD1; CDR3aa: CASSWTGRGNTEAFF; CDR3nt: TGTGCCAGCAGTTGGACAGGGAGGGGGAACACTGAAGCTTTCTTT
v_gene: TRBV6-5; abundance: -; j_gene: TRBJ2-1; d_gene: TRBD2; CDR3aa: CASSYSTSGAYNEQFF; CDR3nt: TGTGCCAGCAGTTACTCGACTAGCGGTGCCTACAATGAGCAGTTCTTC
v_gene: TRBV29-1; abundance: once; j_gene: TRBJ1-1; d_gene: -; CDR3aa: CSVRGVETEAFF; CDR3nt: TGCAGCGTACGGGGGGTGGAAACTGAAGCTTTCTTT
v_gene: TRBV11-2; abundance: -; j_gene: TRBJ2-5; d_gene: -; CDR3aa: CASSSLSGMETQYF; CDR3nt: TGTGCCAGCAGCTCCCTCTCAGGGATGGAGACCCAGTACTTC
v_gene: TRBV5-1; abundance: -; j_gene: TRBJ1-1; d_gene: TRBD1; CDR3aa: CASSPSLQGQGRAFF; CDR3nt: TGCGCCAGCAGCCCGTCACTTCAGGGACAGGGGCGGGCTTTCTTT
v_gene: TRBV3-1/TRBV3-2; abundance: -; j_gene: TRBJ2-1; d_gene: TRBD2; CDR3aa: CASSHFVTHELSGRAYEQFF; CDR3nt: TGTGCCAGCAGCCATTTTGTGACACACGAGCTAAGCGGGAGGGCATATGAGCAGTTCTTC
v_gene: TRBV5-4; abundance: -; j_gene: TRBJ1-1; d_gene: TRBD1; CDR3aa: CASSPGQANTEAFF; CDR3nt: TGTGCCAGCAGCCCGGGACAGGCGAACACTGAAGCTTTCTTT
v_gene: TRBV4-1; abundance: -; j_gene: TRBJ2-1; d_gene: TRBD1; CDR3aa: CASSQDLNRGSYNEQFF; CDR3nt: TGCGCCAGCAGCCAAGACCTTAACAGGGGTTCCTACAATGAGCAGTTCTTC
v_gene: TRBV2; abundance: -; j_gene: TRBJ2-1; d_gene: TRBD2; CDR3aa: CASIVSGRANEQFF; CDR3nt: TGTGCCAGCATCGTCAGCGGGAGGGCCAATGAGCAGTTCTTC
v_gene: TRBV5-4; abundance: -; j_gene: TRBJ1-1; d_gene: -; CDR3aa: CASSLAKGKNTEAFF; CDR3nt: TGTGCCAGCAGCTTGGCCAAGGGGAAGAACACTGAAGCTTTCTTT
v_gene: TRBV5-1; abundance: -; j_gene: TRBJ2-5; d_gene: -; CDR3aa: CASTFEGTQYF; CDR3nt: TGCGCCAGCACCTTTGAGGGGACCCAGTACTTC
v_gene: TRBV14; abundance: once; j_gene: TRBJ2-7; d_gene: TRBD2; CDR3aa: CASSHLAGVYEQYF; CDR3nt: TGTGCCAGCAGCCACCTAGCGGGAGTGTACGAGCAGTACTTC
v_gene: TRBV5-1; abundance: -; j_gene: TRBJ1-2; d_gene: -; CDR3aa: CASSLGQGGYGYTF; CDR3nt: TGCGCCAGCAGCTTGGGGCAGGGAGGCTATGGCTACACCTTC
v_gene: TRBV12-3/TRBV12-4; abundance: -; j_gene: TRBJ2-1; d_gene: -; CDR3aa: CASTLNNEQFF; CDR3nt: TGTGCCAGCACCCTAAATAATGAGCAGTTCTTC
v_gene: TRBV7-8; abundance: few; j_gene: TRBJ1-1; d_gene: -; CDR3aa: CASSPSRVYMNTEAFF; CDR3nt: TGTGCCAGCAGCCCCTCCAGGGTATACATGAACACTGAAGCTTTCTTT
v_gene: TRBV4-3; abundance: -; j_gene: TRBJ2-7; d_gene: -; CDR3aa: CASSQERHLYEQYF; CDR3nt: TGCGCCAGCAGCCAAGAGAGGCACCTCTACGAGCAGTACTTC
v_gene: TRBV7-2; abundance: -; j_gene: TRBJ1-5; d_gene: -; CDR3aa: CASSLVRGHGPQHF; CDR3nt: TGTGCCAGCAGCTTAGTAAGGGGTCATGGGCCCCAGCATTTT
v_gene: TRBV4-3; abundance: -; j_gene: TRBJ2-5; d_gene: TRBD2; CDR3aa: CASSQDASGTGTQYF; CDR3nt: TGCGCCAGCAGCCAAGACGCGAGCGGGACGGGGACCCAGTACTTC
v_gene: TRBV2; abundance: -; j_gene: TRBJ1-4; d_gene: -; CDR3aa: CASSDRLGEKLFF; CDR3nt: TGTGCCAGCAGTGACAGGCTTGGTGAAAAACTGTTTTTT
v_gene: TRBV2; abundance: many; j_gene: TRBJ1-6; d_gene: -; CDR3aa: CASIRTATNSPLHF; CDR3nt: TGTGCCAGCATTCGGACAGCGACGAATTCACCCCTCCACTTT
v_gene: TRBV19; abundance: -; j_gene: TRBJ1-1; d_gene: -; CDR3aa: CASSILSGNTEAFF; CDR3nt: TGTGCCAGTAGTATTTTGTCAGGGAACACTGAAGCTTTCTTT
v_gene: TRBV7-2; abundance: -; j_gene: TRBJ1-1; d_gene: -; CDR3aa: CASSLAGDATEAFF; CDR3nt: TGTGCCAGCAGCTTAGCAGGAGACGCCACTGAAGCTTTCTTT
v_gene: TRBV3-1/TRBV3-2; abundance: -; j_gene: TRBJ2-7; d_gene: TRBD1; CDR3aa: CASSQGDSPSYEQYF; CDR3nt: TGTGCCAGCAGCCAGGGGGACAGTCCCTCCTACGAGCAGTACTTC
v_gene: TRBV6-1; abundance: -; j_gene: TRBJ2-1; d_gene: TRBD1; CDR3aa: CASSERTGPKFF; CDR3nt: TGTGCCAGCAGTGAACGGACAGGGCCGAAATTCTTC
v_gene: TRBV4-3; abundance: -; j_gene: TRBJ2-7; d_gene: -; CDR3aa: CASSRTTGDYEQYF; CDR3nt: TGCGCCAGCAGCCGAACGACAGGAGACTACGAGCAGTACTTC
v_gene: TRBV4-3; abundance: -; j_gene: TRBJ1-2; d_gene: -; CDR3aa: CASSTSRNYGYTF; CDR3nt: TGCGCCAGCAGCACGTCCAGGAACTATGGCTACACCTTC
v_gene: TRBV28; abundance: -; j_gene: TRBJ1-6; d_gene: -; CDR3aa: CASSRRIDNSPLHF; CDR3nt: TGTGCCAGCAGTCGCAGGATAGATAACTCACCCCTCCACTTT
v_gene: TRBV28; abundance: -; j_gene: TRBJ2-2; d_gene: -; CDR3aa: CASHNTGTGELFF; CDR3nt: TGTGCCAGCCACAACACGGGCACCGGGGAGCTGTTTTTT
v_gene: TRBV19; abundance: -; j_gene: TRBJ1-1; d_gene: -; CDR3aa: CASSIYGTQNTEAFF; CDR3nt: TGTGCCAGTAGTATATACGGGACACAGAACACTGAAGCTTTCTTT
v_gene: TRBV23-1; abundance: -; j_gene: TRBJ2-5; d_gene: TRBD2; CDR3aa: CASTRVASGGKETQYF; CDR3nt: TGCGCCAGCACCCGCGTGGCGAGCGGGGGAAAAGAGACCCAGTACTTC
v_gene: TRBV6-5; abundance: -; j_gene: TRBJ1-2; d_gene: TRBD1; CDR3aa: CASTGQPYGYTF; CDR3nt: TGTGCCAGCACGGGACAGCCTTATGGCTACACCTTC
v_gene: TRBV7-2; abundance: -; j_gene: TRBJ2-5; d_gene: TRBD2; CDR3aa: CASTTKAGVQETQYF; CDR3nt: TGTGCCAGCACGACCAAAGCGGGAGTCCAAGAGACCCAGTACTTC